This T cell receptor (beta chain) was sequenced in a study of identical twins. Broader study findings: Beta out-of-frame twin sharing showed a weaker excess. Models predicted too little out-of-frame TCR alpha sharing in monozygotic twins.

This clonotype has only a few counts. As yet, its antigen is unknown. From the 5' RACE reads, TCRdb called clonotypes with MiXCR, one entry per CDR3 protein. The sample holds about 390,000 distinct CDR3 sequences, 8.5% to 10% seen once. V shed 5 bases, J shed 3 bases, and the junction held 5 bases outside the gene matches. CDR3 length: 14 amino acids. The germline V gene encodes CDR1 MNHEY and CDR2 SVGEGT. The sample taken for sequencing was naive T cells sorted from blood. This chain joins TRBV6-2 or TRBV6-3 and TRBJ2-7, with TRBD1 matching 9 bases. The TCR was taken from a woman aged 45-65 years in good health. Written as DNA, the CDR3 is TGTGCCAGCAGTACACCGGGACAGGGCTACGAGCAGTACGTC. This sequence encodes CASSTPGQGYEQYV.